This T cell receptor (beta chain) comes out of a study of T-cell memory formation after mild COVID-19. Study-level background: Clusters were largely donor specific. General observations from the study: CD4+ clones that contracted lay mainly in CM and EM; CD8+ ones lay in EMRA. Day 15 to 85 contracting clones showed balanced CD4/CD8; later expanders leaned CD4+.

Many counts were recorded for this clonotype. Its antigen is not identified. In germline, CDR1 is SGHTA, CDR2 FQGTGA. V trimming: 5 bases; J trimming: 7 bases; junction bases outside the gene matches: 15. This CDR3 spans 18 amino acids. TCRdb itself ran the 5' RACE reads through MiXCR, one entry per CDR3 protein. Among about 200,000 distinct CDR3 sequences listed, around 9.1% were seen once. Sequences were obtained from PBMCs or a T cell subset sorted from them (not recorded which). The V and J genes are TRBV7-3 and TRBJ2-1; 12 bases align to TRBD2. This clonotype originated in a man aged 18 to 35 who had mild COVID-19 (a few samples of this study predate the infection). Cell type and time point are not known. The CDR3 is CASSRRANLAGGQNEQFF. DNA for the CDR3: TGTGCCAGCAGCCGCCGCGCCAATCTAGCGGGGGGGCAGAATGAGCAGTTCTTC.